The 3 T cell receptor beta chains in this list originate from one sample, sequenced in a study of blood T cell repertoires in COVID-19. The data were produced by immunoSEQ multiplex PCR, yet TCRdb's version contains in-frame clones alone and is incomplete. Among approximately 130,000 clones listed, 75% to 85% were seen once. The source material was peripheral blood. The source is a human donor in a cohort sampled during active COVID-19.

The chain employs TRBV10-3 and TRBJ2-3, with D perhaps matching TRBD2 (7 bases). Germline-derived CDR1 and CDR2 are ENHRY and SYGVKD. Deletions cut 3 bases from V and 1 base from J, with 11 bases between. The CDR3 runs 15 residues. The CDR3 region has the DNA TGTGCCATCAGTGAAGGGGGGGCTGGCACAGATACGCAGTATTTT. This gives the protein CAISEGGAGTDTQYF.

The chain employs TRBV9 and TRBJ2-3; D not certain. CDR1 is SGDLS, CDR2 YYNGEE, per germline. The CDR3 length is 13 residues. V was pared by 0 bases and J by 2 bases, with 4 bases between. The CDR3 region is CASSVVYTDTQYF. As DNA, the CDR3 is TGTGCCAGCAGCGTAGTTTACACAGATACGCAGTATTTT.

The chain has TRBV5-1 and TRBJ1-5, with no clear D. Trimming removed 2 bases from V and 6 bases from J, with 9 bases in between. CDR3 length: 13 residues. CDR1 is SGHRS and CDR2 is YFSETQ in the germline V gene. The CDR3 DNA is TGCGCCAGCAGCTTCCACCCCGGTCAGCCCCAGCATTTT. Its translation is CASSFHPGQPQHF.